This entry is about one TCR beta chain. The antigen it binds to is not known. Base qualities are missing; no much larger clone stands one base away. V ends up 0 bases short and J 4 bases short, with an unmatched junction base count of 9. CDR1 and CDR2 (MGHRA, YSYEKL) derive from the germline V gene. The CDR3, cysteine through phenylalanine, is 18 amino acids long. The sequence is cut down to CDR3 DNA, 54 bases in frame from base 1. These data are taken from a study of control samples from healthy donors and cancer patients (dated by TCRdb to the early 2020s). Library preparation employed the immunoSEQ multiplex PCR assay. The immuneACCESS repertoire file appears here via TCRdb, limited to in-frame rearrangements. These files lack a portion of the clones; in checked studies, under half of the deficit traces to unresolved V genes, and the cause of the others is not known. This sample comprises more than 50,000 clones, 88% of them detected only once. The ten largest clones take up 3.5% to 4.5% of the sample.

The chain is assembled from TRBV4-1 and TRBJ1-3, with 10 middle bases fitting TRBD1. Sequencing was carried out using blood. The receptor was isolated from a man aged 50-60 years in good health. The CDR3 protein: CASSQDGGQGFTGNTIYF. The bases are TGCGCCAGCAGCCAAGATGGGGGACAGGGGTTTACGGGAAACACCATATATTTT.